The present entry profiles one TCR beta chain with its context. This record comes from a study of shared clonotypes between healthy human individuals. The CDR3 has 15 amino acids. CDR1 is SGHAT, CDR2 FQNNGV, per germline. Trimming removed 5 bases from V and 0 bases from J; junction bases left unmatched: 4. Repertoires were generated with immunoSEQ multiplex PCR, while TCRdb's copy carries only in-frame clones and drops some. The sample consists of about 640,000 clones, less than 80% of them appearing once. This chain connects TRBV11-2 to TRBJ2-7; 10 bases match TRBD1. Sequencing used memory CD4+ T cells sorted from blood. This sample's subset: CD45RA-negative fraction. The clonotype was recovered from a woman aged 30 to 39 in good health. The CDR3 coding sequence is TGTGCCAGCAGCGCGCGGACAGGGGGCTCCTACGAGCAGTACTTC. Protein sequence: CASSARTGGSYEQYF.